Listed below are T cell receptor beta chains from one sample, sequenced in a study of shared clonotypes between healthy human individuals. The method was immunoSEQ multiplex PCR; TCRdb's version includes in-frame clones alone and lacks a portion of them. The data hold some 1,900,000 clones, with about 95% observed a single time. The sample consisted of naive CD8+ T cells sorted from blood. The source of these receptors is a man aged 18 to 35 in good health. Both conserved end residues are part of each CDR3. The order of the fields is V gene, J gene, clone size, D gene, CDR3 protein, CDR3 DNA. The D gene is left open where the match is weak. Only some rows state a clone size, as once, few, many or a class for expanded clones.

v_call: TRBV6-1
j_call: TRBJ2-2
clone_size: .
d_call: TRBD2
cdr3_aa: CASSELGSGYYTGELFF
cdr3_nt: TGTGCCAGCAGTGAACTTGGTAGCGGGTACTACACCGGGGAGCTGTTTTTT

v_call: TRBV4-1
j_call: TRBJ1-5
clone_size: .
d_call: TRBD1
cdr3_aa: CASSQEQGMGNQPQHF
cdr3_nt: TGCGCCAGCAGCCAAGAACAGGGGATGGGAAATCAGCCCCAGCATTTT

v_call: TRBV6-5
j_call: TRBJ2-5
clone_size: .
d_call: .
cdr3_aa: CASRVQETQYF
cdr3_nt: TGTGCCAGCAGGGTCCAAGAGACCCAGTACTTC

v_call: TRBV10-1
j_call: TRBJ2-7
clone_size: .
d_call: .
cdr3_aa: CGGPAYEQYF
cdr3_nt: TGTGGGGGGCCAGCCTACGAGCAGTACTTC

v_call: TRBV19
j_call: TRBJ1-6
clone_size: .
d_call: .
cdr3_aa: CASSSWGDSPLHF
cdr3_nt: TGTGCCAGTAGTTCGTGGGGCGATTCACCCCTCCACTTT

v_call: TRBV28
j_call: TRBJ1-1
clone_size: .
d_call: TRBD1
cdr3_aa: CASSYRQGAEAFF
cdr3_nt: TGTGCCAGCAGTTATAGACAGGGCGCTGAAGCTTTCTTT

v_call: TRBV5-1
j_call: TRBJ1-1
clone_size: once
d_call: .
cdr3_aa: CASSLALGMNTEAFF
cdr3_nt: TGCGCCAGCAGCTTGGCCCTAGGGATGAACACTGAAGCTTTCTTT

v_call: TRBV5-6
j_call: TRBJ2-7
clone_size: .
d_call: .
cdr3_aa: CASSYSSPYEQYF
cdr3_nt: TGTGCCAGCAGTTATTCCTCCCCCTACGAGCAGTACTTC

v_call: TRBV11-1
j_call: TRBJ2-7
clone_size: .
d_call: .
cdr3_aa: CASSDQGDYEQYF
cdr3_nt: TGTGCCAGCAGCGATCAAGGGGACTACGAGCAGTACTTC

v_call: TRBV7-6
j_call: TRBJ2-5
clone_size: .
d_call: TRBD1
cdr3_aa: CASSLRTGWETQYF
cdr3_nt: TGTGCCAGCAGCTTACGGACAGGGTGGGAGACCCAGTACTTC

v_call: TRBV9
j_call: TRBJ2-5
clone_size: .
d_call: .
cdr3_aa: CASSATAEVTQYF
cdr3_nt: TGTGCCAGCAGCGCCACGGCCGAGGTGACCCAGTACTTC

v_call: TRBV11-3
j_call: TRBJ2-2
clone_size: .
d_call: .
cdr3_aa: CASSFLLGGELFF
cdr3_nt: TGTGCCAGCAGCTTTCTTTTAGGCGGGGAGCTGTTTTTT

v_call: TRBV19
j_call: TRBJ1-5
clone_size: .
d_call: .
cdr3_aa: CASSEAWHQPQHF
cdr3_nt: TGTGCCAGTAGTGAGGCATGGCATCAGCCCCAGCATTTT

v_call: TRBV7-3
j_call: TRBJ1-5
clone_size: .
d_call: TRBD1
cdr3_aa: CASATGMNQPQHF
cdr3_nt: TGTGCCAGCGCGACAGGGATGAATCAGCCCCAGCATTTT

v_call: TRBV9
j_call: TRBJ1-3
clone_size: .
d_call: .
cdr3_aa: CASSVDPGSGNTIYF
cdr3_nt: TGTGCCAGCAGCGTAGATCCGGGCTCTGGAAACACCATATATTTT

v_call: TRBV7-9
j_call: TRBJ1-1
clone_size: once
d_call: .
cdr3_aa: CASSGPGLNTEAFF
cdr3_nt: TGTGCCAGCAGCGGACCAGGTCTAAACACTGAAGCTTTCTTT

v_call: TRBV11-2
j_call: TRBJ2-1
clone_size: .
d_call: TRBD1
cdr3_aa: CASSVLLGQEPNNEQFF
cdr3_nt: TGTGCCAGCAGCGTCTTATTGGGACAGGAGCCCAACAATGAGCAGTTCTTC

v_call: TRBV7-2
j_call: TRBJ1-1
clone_size: .
d_call: .
cdr3_aa: CASSSLAGGDTEAFF
cdr3_nt: TGTGCCAGCAGCTCTTTGGCGGGGGGCGACACTGAAGCTTTCTTT

v_call: TRBV10-3
j_call: TRBJ2-7
clone_size: .
d_call: .
cdr3_aa: CAIRLPGGDEQYF
cdr3_nt: TGTGCCATCAGACTACCAGGAGGAGACGAGCAGTACTTC

v_call: TRBV1
j_call: TRBJ2-5
clone_size: .
d_call: .
cdr3_aa: CTSSQGGEGLQETQYF
cdr3_nt: TGCACCAGCAGCCAAGGTGGGGAGGGACTCCAAGAGACCCAGTACTTC

v_call: TRBV6-6
j_call: TRBJ2-3
clone_size: .
d_call: .
cdr3_aa: CASSYSLGLTDTQYF
cdr3_nt: TGTGCCAGCAGTTACTCCCTCGGGCTCACAGATACGCAGTATTTT

v_call: TRBV15
j_call: TRBJ2-7
clone_size: .
d_call: .
cdr3_aa: CATSRSRDTSYEQYF
cdr3_nt: TGTGCCACCAGCAGGTCCCGGGACACTTCCTACGAGCAGTACTTC

v_call: TRBV9
j_call: TRBJ2-7
clone_size: .
d_call: .
cdr3_aa: CASSVDRGGYEQYF
cdr3_nt: TGTGCCAGCAGCGTAGACAGGGGGGGCTACGAGCAGTACTTC

v_call: TRBV4-1
j_call: TRBJ1-1
clone_size: .
d_call: .
cdr3_aa: CASSLVEEIEAFF
cdr3_nt: TGCGCCAGCAGCCTCGTAGAAGAGATTGAAGCTTTCTTT

v_call: TRBV9
j_call: TRBJ1-1
clone_size: .
d_call: .
cdr3_aa: CASSAVRGGTEAFF
cdr3_nt: TGTGCCAGCAGCGCCGTGCGGGGGGGCACTGAAGCTTTCTTT

v_call: TRBV13
j_call: TRBJ1-5
clone_size: .
d_call: .
cdr3_aa: CASSSTGSVGNQPQHF
cdr3_nt: TGTGCCAGCAGCTCAACAGGGTCCGTCGGCAATCAGCCCCAGCATTTT

v_call: TRBV9
j_call: TRBJ1-2
clone_size: .
d_call: .
cdr3_aa: CASTTGGGDGYTF
cdr3_nt: TGTGCCAGCACTACTGGAGGAGGAGATGGCTACACCTTC

v_call: TRBV10-1
j_call: TRBJ2-2
clone_size: .
d_call: .
cdr3_aa: CASSDWDTGELFF
cdr3_nt: TGCGCCAGCAGTGATTGGGACACCGGGGAGCTGTTTTTT

v_call: TRBV6-1
j_call: TRBJ2-7
clone_size: .
d_call: .
cdr3_aa: CASSDLAGYYEQYF
cdr3_nt: TGTGCCAGCAGTGACCTCGCGGGGTACTACGAGCAGTACTTC

v_call: TRBV13
j_call: TRBJ2-1
clone_size: .
d_call: TRBD2
cdr3_aa: CASSLKLAGGTYNEQFF
cdr3_nt: TGTGCCAGCAGCTTAAAACTAGCGGGAGGCACCTACAATGAGCAGTTCTTC

v_call: TRBV6-5
j_call: TRBJ2-7
clone_size: .
d_call: .
cdr3_aa: CASSFIGTADEQYF
cdr3_nt: TGTGCCAGCAGTTTTATCGGGACCGCCGACGAGCAGTACTTC

v_call: TRBV29-1
j_call: TRBJ1-1
clone_size: once
d_call: .
cdr3_aa: CSVEDVGRVNTEAFF
cdr3_nt: TGCAGCGTTGAAGACGTAGGCAGGGTGAACACTGAAGCTTTCTTT

v_call: TRBV9
j_call: TRBJ2-7
clone_size: .
d_call: .
cdr3_aa: CASSPDGGGGEQYF
cdr3_nt: TGTGCCAGCAGCCCTGATGGCGGTGGAGGCGAGCAGTACTTC

v_call: TRBV10-1
j_call: TRBJ2-5
clone_size: .
d_call: .
cdr3_aa: CASSEMASDSPETQYF
cdr3_nt: TGCGCCAGCAGTGAGATGGCTAGTGATTCTCCAGAGACCCAGTACTTC

v_call: TRBV5-6
j_call: TRBJ1-1
clone_size: .
d_call: .
cdr3_aa: CASSPAPVRYGNTEAFF
cdr3_nt: TGTGCCAGCAGCCCCGCGCCTGTGAGGTATGGGAACACTGAAGCTTTCTTT

v_call: TRBV4-1
j_call: TRBJ1-1
clone_size: .
d_call: TRBD1
cdr3_aa: CASSQGDRDTEAFF
cdr3_nt: TGCGCCAGCAGCCAAGGGGACAGGGACACTGAAGCTTTCTTT

v_call: TRBV7-6
j_call: TRBJ1-2
clone_size: .
d_call: .
cdr3_aa: CASSFKENYGYTF
cdr3_nt: TGTGCCAGCAGCTTTAAAGAGAACTATGGCTACACCTTC

v_call: TRBV5-1
j_call: TRBJ1-2
clone_size: .
d_call: .
cdr3_aa: CASWNRVWDGYTF
cdr3_nt: TGCGCCAGCTGGAACAGGGTTTGGGATGGCTACACCTTC

v_call: TRBV6-5
j_call: TRBJ2-1
clone_size: .
d_call: TRBD2
cdr3_aa: CASSYSREGSNEQFF
cdr3_nt: TGTGCCAGCAGTTACTCGAGGGAGGGGAGTAATGAGCAGTTCTTC

v_call: TRBV27
j_call: TRBJ2-7
clone_size: once
d_call: .
cdr3_aa: CASSYRLTGSYEQYF
cdr3_nt: TGTGCCAGCAGTTATCGCCTGACTGGCTCCTACGAGCAGTACTTC

v_call: TRBV11-2
j_call: TRBJ2-3
clone_size: .
d_call: .
cdr3_aa: CASSYSGVATDTQYF
cdr3_nt: TGTGCCAGCAGCTATTCAGGGGTTGCGACAGATACGCAGTATTTT

v_call: TRBV7-6
j_call: TRBJ1-1
clone_size: few
d_call: .
cdr3_aa: CASSLFGGTEAFF
cdr3_nt: TGTGCCAGCAGCTTATTTGGTGGCACTGAAGCTTTCTTT

v_call: TRBV9
j_call: TRBJ2-5
clone_size: .
d_call: .
cdr3_aa: CASSVQAEETQYF
cdr3_nt: TGTGCCAGCAGCGTACAGGCCGAGGAGACCCAGTACTTC

v_call: TRBV6-5
j_call: TRBJ1-2
clone_size: .
d_call: .
cdr3_aa: CASSPPGWDYGYTF
cdr3_nt: TGTGCCAGCAGTCCCCCGGGGTGGGACTATGGCTACACCTTC

v_call: TRBV29-1
j_call: TRBJ2-2
clone_size: .
d_call: .
cdr3_aa: CSAQGSPTGELFF
cdr3_nt: TGCAGCGCCCAGGGTAGCCCCACCGGGGAGCTGTTTTTT

v_call: TRBV5-4
j_call: TRBJ2-7
clone_size: .
d_call: TRBD1
cdr3_aa: CASSLQGAVDEQYF
cdr3_nt: TGTGCCAGCAGCTTGCAGGGGGCGGTCGACGAGCAGTACTTC

v_call: TRBV5-1
j_call: TRBJ2-7
clone_size: .
d_call: TRBD1
cdr3_aa: CASSFSGDSEQYF
cdr3_nt: TGCGCCAGCAGCTTTTCAGGGGACAGCGAGCAGTACTTC

v_call: TRBV7-9
j_call: TRBJ2-1
clone_size: .
d_call: .
cdr3_aa: CASSLRGGDNEQFF
cdr3_nt: TGTGCCAGCAGCTTAAGGGGGGGCGACAATGAGCAGTTCTTC

v_call: TRBV19
j_call: TRBJ1-5
clone_size: .
d_call: TRBD1
cdr3_aa: CASSIRDRNQPQHF
cdr3_nt: TGTGCCAGTAGTATAAGGGACAGAAATCAGCCCCAGCATTTT

v_call: TRBV15
j_call: TRBJ2-3
clone_size: .
d_call: .
cdr3_aa: CATSREPGGTDTQYF
cdr3_nt: TGTGCCACCAGCAGAGAACCGGGGGGCACAGATACGCAGTATTTT

v_call: TRBV2
j_call: TRBJ2-6
clone_size: .
d_call: .
cdr3_aa: CASSGARASGANVLTF
cdr3_nt: TGTGCCAGCAGTGGGGCGAGGGCCTCTGGGGCCAACGTCCTGACTTTC

v_call: TRBV7-6
j_call: TRBJ2-7
clone_size: .
d_call: TRBD1
cdr3_aa: CASSPTGGYEQYF
cdr3_nt: TGTGCCAGCAGCCCGACAGGGGGGTACGAGCAGTACTTC

v_call: TRBV6-6
j_call: TRBJ1-1
clone_size: .
d_call: TRBD1
cdr3_aa: CASSDWDRWGTEAFF
cdr3_nt: TGTGCCAGCAGTGACTGGGACAGGTGGGGGACTGAAGCTTTCTTT

v_call: TRBV2
j_call: TRBJ2-2
clone_size: .
d_call: TRBD2
cdr3_aa: CASEVLEREGQDSTGELFF
cdr3_nt: TGTGCCAGCGAAGTGTTGGAGCGGGAGGGCCAGGATAGCACCGGGGAGCTGTTTTTT

v_call: TRBV6-1
j_call: TRBJ2-5
clone_size: .
d_call: TRBD2
cdr3_aa: CASSETSSGRYQETQYF
cdr3_nt: TGTGCCAGCAGTGAAACGTCTAGCGGACGGTACCAAGAGACCCAGTACTTC

v_call: TRBV4-3
j_call: TRBJ1-1
clone_size: .
d_call: .
cdr3_aa: CASSQDGAGWNTEAFF
cdr3_nt: TGCGCCAGCAGCCAAGATGGAGCAGGCTGGAACACTGAAGCTTTCTTT

v_call: TRBV15
j_call: TRBJ1-4
clone_size: .
d_call: TRBD1
cdr3_aa: CATSRASGTGINEKLFF
cdr3_nt: TGTGCCACCAGCAGAGCCTCAGGGACAGGGATTAATGAAAAACTGTTTTTT